This is a list of T cell receptor beta chains from one sample in a study of cytomegalovirus exposure and HLA in healthy donors. Only in-frame clones appear in the TCRdb table, and some are missing; sequencing was by immunoSEQ multiplex PCR. The sample shows roughly 330,000 clones, around 87% of them seen only once. Sequencing was done on a sample of PBMCs. These receptors all stem from a woman aged 25 to 39 in good health and CMV-seropositive. CDR3s include the opening cysteine and the closing phenylalanine or tryptophan.

V gene	CDR3 length	J gene	CDR3 protein
TRBV18	16	TRBJ1-5	CASSPGQGAFNQPQHF
TRBV7-2	15	TRBJ1-6	CASSLGDSQNSPLHF
TRBV6-4	17	TRBJ2-1	CASSDSPSRTSYNEQFF
TRBV19	15	TRBJ1-3	CASSISSGSGNTIYF
TRBV27	14	TRBJ2-5	CASTETGGEETQYF
TRBV28	13	TRBJ2-3	CASSLGPTDTQYF
TRBV19	16	TRBJ2-2	CASRRRGTGDTGELFF
TRBV28	21	TRBJ2-5	CASTDPTGTSGSGAKSQTQYF
TRBV9	13	TRBJ1-1	CASSVVSAGEAFF
TRBV5-1	15	TRBJ2-1	CASSFESRTYNEQFF
TRBV7-3	14	TRBJ2-7	CASSPDPVVNEQYF
TRBV29-1	15	TRBJ2-5	CSGRTSGGIQETQYF
TRBV5-4	13	TRBJ2-7	CASSLNAGYEQYF
TRBV25-1	14	TRBJ2-5	CASSEPGIEETQYF
TRBV27	14	TRBJ1-6	CASSFRQGGSPLHF
TRBV23-1	20	TRBJ2-7	CASSPTRPGPPYPITYEQYF
TRBV28	17	TRBJ1-2	CASSGGDRVESLYGYTF
TRBV5-1	14	TRBJ1-2	CASSLEARDYGYTF
TRBV27	13	TRBJ2-7	CASSLGGRGEQYF
TRBV18	17	TRBJ2-1	CASSPGSRTSNYNEQFF
TRBV2	17	TRBJ2-1	CASRHLTGISSYNEQFF
TRBV27	17	TRBJ2-1	CASSPPLGLARNNEQFF
TRBV20-1	11	TRBJ1-3	CSASGGNTIYF